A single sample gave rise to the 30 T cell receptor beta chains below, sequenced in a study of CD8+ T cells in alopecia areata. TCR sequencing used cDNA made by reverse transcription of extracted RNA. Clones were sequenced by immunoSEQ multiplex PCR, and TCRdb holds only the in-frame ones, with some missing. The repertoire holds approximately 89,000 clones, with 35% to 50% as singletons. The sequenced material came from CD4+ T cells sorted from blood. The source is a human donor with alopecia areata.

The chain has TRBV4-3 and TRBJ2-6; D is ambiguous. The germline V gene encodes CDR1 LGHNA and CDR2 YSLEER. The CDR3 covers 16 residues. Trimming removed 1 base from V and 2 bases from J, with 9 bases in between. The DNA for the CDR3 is TGCGCCAGCAGCCAAGGGCCAGCAACTGGGGCCAACGTCCTGACTTTC. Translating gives CASSQGPATGANVLTF.

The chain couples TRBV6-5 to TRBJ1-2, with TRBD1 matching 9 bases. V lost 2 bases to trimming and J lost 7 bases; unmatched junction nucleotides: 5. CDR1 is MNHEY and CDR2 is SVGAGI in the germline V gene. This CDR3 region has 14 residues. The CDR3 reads CASSYPDRGIGYTF. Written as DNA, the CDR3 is TGTGCCAGCAGTTACCCTGACAGGGGGATTGGCTACACCTTC.

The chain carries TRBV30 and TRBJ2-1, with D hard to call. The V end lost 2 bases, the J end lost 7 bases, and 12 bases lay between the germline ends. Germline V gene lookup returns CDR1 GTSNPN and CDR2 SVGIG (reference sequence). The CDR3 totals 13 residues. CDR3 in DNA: TGTGCCTGGAGTAAGAACTTCCGAAATGAGCAGTTCTTC. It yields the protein CAWSKNFRNEQFF.

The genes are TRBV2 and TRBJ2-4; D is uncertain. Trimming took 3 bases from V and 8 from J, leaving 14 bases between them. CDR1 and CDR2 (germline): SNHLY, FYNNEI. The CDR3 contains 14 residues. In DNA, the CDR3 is TGTGCCAGCAGTGAGAGGACGGTTGTGGACATTCAGTACTTC. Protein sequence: CASSERTVVDIQYF.

CDR3 amino acids: CASSGRESPNTEAFF. CDR3 nucleotides: TGTGCCAGCAGTGGTCGGGAGTCTCCAAACACTGAAGCTTTCTTT. J is TRBJ1-1 and V is TRBV6-1; D gene unclear. The CDR3 covers 15 residues. V dropped 4 bases and J dropped 2 bases, with 14 bases sitting between them. Germline-derived CDR1 and CDR2 are MNHNS and SASEGT.

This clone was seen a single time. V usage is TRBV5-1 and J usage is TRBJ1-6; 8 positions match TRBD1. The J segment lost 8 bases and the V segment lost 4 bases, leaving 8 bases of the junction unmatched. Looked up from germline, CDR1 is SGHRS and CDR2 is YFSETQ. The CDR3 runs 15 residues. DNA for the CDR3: TGCGCCAGCAGCATGGGACAGGCGATTTATTCACCCCTCCACTTT. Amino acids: CASSMGQAIYSPLHF.

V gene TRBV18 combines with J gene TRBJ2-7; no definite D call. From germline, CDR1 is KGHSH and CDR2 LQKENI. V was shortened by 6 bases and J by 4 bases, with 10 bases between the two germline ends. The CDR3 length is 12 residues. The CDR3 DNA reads TGTGCCAGCTCCCTGGACGGTTACGAGCAGTACTTC. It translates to CASSLDGYEQYF.

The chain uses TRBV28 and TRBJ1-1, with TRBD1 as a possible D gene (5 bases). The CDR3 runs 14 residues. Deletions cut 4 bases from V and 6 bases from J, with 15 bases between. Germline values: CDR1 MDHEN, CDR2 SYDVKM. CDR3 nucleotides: TGTGCCAGCAGTTCCCACGGGGCGAGAGCTGAAGCTTTCTTT. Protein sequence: CASSSHGARAEAFF.

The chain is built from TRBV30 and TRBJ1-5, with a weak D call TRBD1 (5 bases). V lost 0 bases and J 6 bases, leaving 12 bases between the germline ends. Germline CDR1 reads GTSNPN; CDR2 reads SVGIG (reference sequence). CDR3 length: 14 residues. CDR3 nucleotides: TGTGCCTGGAGTGTCGTACAGGCGGGTCAGCCCCAGCATTTT. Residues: CAWSVVQAGQPQHF.

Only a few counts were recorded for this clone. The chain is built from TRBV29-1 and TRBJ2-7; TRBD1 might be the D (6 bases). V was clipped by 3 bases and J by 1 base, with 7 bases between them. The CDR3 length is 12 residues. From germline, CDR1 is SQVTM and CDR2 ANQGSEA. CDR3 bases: TGCAGCGTTGATACAGGGTCCTACGAGCAGTACTTC. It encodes CSVDTGSYEQYF.

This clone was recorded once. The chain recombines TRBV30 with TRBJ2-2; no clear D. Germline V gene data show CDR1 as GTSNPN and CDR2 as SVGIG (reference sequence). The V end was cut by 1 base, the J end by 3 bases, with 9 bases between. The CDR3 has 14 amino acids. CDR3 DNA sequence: TGTGCCTGGAGTGGAGTCAGCTACACCGGGGAGCTGTTTTTT. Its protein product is CAWSGVSYTGELFF.

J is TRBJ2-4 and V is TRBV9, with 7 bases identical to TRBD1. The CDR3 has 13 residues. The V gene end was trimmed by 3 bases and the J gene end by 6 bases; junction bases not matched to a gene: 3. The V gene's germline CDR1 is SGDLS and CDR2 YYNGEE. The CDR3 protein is CASSAGGINIQYF. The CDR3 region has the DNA TGTGCCAGCAGCGCAGGGGGAATAAACATTCAGTACTTC. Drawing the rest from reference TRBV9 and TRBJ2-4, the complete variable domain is DSGVTQTPKHLITATGQRVTLRCSPRSGDLSVYWYQQSLDQGLQFLIQYYNGEERAKGNILERFSAQQFPDLHSELNLSSLELGDSALYFCASSAGGINIQYFGAGTRLSVL.

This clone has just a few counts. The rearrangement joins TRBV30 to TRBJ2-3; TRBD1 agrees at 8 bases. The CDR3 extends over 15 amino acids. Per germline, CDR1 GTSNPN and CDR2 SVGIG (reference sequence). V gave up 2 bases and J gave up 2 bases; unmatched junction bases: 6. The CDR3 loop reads CAWSSGTGHTDTQYF. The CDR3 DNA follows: TGTGCCTGGAGTTCCGGGACAGGCCACACAGATACGCAGTATTTT.

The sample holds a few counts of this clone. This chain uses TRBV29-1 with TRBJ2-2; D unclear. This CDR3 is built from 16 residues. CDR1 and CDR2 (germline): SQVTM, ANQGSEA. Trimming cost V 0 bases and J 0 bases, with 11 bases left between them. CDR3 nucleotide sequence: TGCAGCGTTGAAGATCGCGGCAAGCCGAACACCGGGGAGCTGTTTTTT. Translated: CSVEDRGKPNTGELFF.

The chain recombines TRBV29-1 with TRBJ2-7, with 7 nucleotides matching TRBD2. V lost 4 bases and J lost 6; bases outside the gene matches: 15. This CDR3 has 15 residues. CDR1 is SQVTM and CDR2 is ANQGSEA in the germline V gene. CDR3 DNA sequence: TGCAGCGTTGCGGGAGGTGCTACCGAATTACGCGAGCAGTACTTC. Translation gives CSVAGGATELREQYF.

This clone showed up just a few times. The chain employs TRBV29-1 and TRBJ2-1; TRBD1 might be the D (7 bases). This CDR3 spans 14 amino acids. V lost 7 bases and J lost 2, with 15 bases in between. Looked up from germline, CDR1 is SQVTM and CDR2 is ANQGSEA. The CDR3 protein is CSGAGQPPYNEQFF. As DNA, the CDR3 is TGCAGCGGGGCGGGACAGCCTCCCTACAATGAGCAGTTCTTC.

This chain's CDR3 is CASSQLNTEAFF. The CDR3 coding sequence is TGTGCCAGCAGCCAACTGAACACTGAAGCTTTCTTT. This sequence joins TRBV14 and TRBJ1-1; D ambiguous. This CDR3 comprises 12 residues. Looked up from germline, CDR1 is SGHDN and CDR2 is FVKESK. The V and J ends lost 2 bases and 0 bases respectively, with 1 base between them.

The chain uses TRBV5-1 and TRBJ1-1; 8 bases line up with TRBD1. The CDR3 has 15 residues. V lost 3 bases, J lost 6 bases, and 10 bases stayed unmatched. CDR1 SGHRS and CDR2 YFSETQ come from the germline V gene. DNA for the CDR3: TGCGCCAGCAGCTCTTACGGACAGGGAAGGGCTGAAGCTTTCTTT. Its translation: CASSSYGQGRAEAFF. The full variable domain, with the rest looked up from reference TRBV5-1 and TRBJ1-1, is KAGVTQTPRYLIKTRGQQVTLSCSPISGHRSVSWYQQTPGQGLQFLFEYFSETQRNKGNFPGRFSGRQFSNSRSEMNVSTLELGDSALYLCASSSYGQGRAEAFFGQGTRLTVV.

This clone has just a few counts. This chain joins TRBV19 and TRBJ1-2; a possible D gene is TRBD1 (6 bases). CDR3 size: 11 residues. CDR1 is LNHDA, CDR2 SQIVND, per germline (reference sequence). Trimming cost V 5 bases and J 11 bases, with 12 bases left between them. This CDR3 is CASSLTGKYTF. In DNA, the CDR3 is TGTGCCAGTAGTTTGACAGGAAAGTACACCTTC.

The CDR3 bases are TGTGCTAGTGGCCGGGGGACAGGTGGGTTTGTTCAGTTCTTC. It codes for CASGRGTGGFVQFF. This chain connects TRBV12-5 to TRBJ2-1; TRBD1 matches at 8 bases. Trimming took 6 bases from V and 13 from J; bases not matched to a gene: 14. The CDR3 covers 14 residues. Germline V gene lookup returns CDR1 LGHNT and CDR2 FRNRAP.

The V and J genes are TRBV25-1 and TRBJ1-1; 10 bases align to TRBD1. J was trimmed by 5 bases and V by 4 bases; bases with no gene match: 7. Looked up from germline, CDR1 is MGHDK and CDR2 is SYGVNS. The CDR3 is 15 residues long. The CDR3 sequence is CASSASGTGETEAFF. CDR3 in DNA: TGTGCCAGCAGTGCTTCCGGGACAGGGGAGACTGAAGCTTTCTTT.

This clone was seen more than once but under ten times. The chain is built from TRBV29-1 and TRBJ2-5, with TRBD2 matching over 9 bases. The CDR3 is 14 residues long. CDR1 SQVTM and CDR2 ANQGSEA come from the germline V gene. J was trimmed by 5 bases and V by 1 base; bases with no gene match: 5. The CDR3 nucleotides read TGCAGCGTTGAAGCTAGCGGGATCGGTGAGACCCAGTACTTC. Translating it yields CSVEASGIGETQYF.

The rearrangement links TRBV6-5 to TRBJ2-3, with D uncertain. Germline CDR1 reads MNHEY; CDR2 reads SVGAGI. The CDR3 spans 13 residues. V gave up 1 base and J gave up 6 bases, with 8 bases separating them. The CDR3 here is CASSYWSTDTQYF. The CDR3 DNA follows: TGTGCCAGCAGTTACTGGAGTACGGATACGCAGTATTTT.

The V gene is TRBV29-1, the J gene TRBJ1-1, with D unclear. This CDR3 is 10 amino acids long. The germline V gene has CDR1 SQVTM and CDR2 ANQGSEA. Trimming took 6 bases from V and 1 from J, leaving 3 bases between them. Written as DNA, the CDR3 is TGCAGCGTGGGGAACACTGAAGCTTTCTTT. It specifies CSVGNTEAFF.

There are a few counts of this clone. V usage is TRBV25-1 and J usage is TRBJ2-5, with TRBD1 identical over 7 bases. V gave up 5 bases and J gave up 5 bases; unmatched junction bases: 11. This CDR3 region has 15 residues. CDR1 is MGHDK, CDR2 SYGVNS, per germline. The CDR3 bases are TGTGCCAGCAGTCCCCGGCAGGGGGTCGGGGAGACCCAGTACTTC. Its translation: CASSPRQGVGETQYF.

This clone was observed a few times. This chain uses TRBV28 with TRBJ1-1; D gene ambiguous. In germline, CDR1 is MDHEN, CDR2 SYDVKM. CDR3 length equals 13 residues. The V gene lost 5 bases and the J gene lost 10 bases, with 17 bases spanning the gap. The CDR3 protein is CASSDPRVAGAFF. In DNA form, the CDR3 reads TGTGCCAGCAGTGACCCCCGGGTGGCGGGAGCTTTCTTT.

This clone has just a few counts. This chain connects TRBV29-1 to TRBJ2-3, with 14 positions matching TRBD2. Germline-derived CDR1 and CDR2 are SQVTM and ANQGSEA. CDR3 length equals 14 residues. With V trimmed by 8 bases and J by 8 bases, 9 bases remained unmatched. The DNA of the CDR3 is TGCAGCAAGACTAGCGGGGGGGACCCAGGTACGCAGTATTTT. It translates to CSKTSGGDPGTQYF.

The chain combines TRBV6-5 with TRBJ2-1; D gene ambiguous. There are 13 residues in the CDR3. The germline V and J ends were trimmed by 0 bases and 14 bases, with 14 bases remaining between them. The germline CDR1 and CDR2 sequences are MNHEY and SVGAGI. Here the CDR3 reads CASSYSSTSREFF. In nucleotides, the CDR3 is TGTGCCAGCAGTTACTCTTCGACAAGTAGAGAGTTCTTC.

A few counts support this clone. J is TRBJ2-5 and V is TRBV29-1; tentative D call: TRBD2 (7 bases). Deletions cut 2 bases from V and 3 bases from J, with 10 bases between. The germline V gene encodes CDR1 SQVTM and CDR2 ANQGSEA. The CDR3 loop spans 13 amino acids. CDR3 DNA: TGCAGCGTTGAATCGGGGGGCGAAGAGACCCAGTACTTC. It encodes CSVESGGEETQYF.

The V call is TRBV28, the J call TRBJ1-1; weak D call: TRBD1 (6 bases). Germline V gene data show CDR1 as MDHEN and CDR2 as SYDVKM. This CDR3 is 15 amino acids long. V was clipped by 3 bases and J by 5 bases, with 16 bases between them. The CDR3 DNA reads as TGTGCCAGCAGTTTTTGGGGCAGGGGAAGGACTGAAGCTTTCTTT. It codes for CASSFWGRGRTEAFF.